The clone carrying this TCR beta chain occurred a few times. Its cognate antigen is unknown. These data belong to a study of CD8+ T cells in alopecia areata. Overall study findings and caveats: Among patients, TCR sharing was less clear than in mice, a difference possibly due in part to HLA diversity in the patient population. Elevated clonality characterized lesional scalp relative to normal scalp, particularly in alopecia totalis/universalis.

It was cDNA, reverse transcribed from extracted RNA, that served as the sequencing template. Clones were read by immunoSEQ multiplex PCR, and TCRdb kept only the in-frame ones, dropping some. The sample lists about 150,000 clones, 45% to 60% occurring once. This CDR3 is 15 amino acids long. Trimming took 4 bases from V and 1 from J, leaving 10 bases between them. Germline V gene lookup returns CDR1 ENHRY and CDR2 SYGVKD. The clonotype was recovered from a human donor with alopecia areata. The V call is TRBV10-3, the J call TRBJ2-2; D is perhaps TRBD1 (6 bases). Sequenced: CD4+ T cells sorted from blood. In DNA form, the CDR3 reads TGTGCCATCAGTGGCCGGGACAAGAACACCGGGGAGCTGTTTTTT. Its translation: CAISGRDKNTGELFF.